The rows below give T cell receptor beta chains drawn from one sample of a study of response to subunit inactivated influenza vaccine. TCRdb reanalysed the RT-PCR reads using MiXCR and keeps one entry per CDR3 protein. The sample gives 530,000 or so distinct CDR3 sequences, 12% to 15% of which show up once; approximately 10% is in the top ten. The input for sequencing was PBMCs from blood, taken 11 to 12 days after vaccination. These receptor sequences come from a man aged 45-65 years who received an inactivated influenza vaccine. Both conserved end residues are part of each CDR3. A D gene is named only where the DNA matches it firmly. Expanded clones are given a class, and other clones once, few, many or no size at all.

v_call	clone_size	j_call	d_call	cdr3_aa	cdr3_nt
TRBV20-1	NA	TRBJ2-1	TRBD2	CSALLAKLARHYNEQFF	TGCAGTGCTCTCCTTGCAAAACTAGCGAGACACTACAATGAGCAGTTCTTC
TRBV5-6	few	TRBJ1-2	NA	CASSFRAYGYTF	TGTGCCAGCAGCTTCAGGGCGTACGGCTACACCTTC
TRBV6-5	few	TRBJ2-2	NA	CASNTNTGELFF	TGTGCCAGCAACACGAACACCGGGGAGCTGTTTTTT
TRBV20-1	NA	TRBJ2-2	TRBD1	CSARPTGAPGELFF	TGCAGTGCTAGACCTACAGGGGCCCCCGGGGAGCTGTTTTTT
TRBV15	many	TRBJ2-2	NA	CATSRDRVGNTGELFF	TGTGCCACCAGCAGAGATCGAGTAGGGAACACCGGGGAGCTGTTTTTT
TRBV6-1	NA	TRBJ2-5	TRBD2	CASRSNRLAGTQETQYF	TGTGCCAGCAGATCAAACCGACTAGCGGGGACCCAAGAGACCCAGTACTTC
TRBV5-1	few	TRBJ2-2	TRBD1	CASRGTGGVGELFF	TGCGCCAGCAGAGGGACAGGGGGCGTCGGGGAGCTGTTTTTT
TRBV6-2/TRBV6-3	NA	TRBJ2-2	TRBD2	CASRDSGLANTGELFF	TGTGCCAGCAGAGATAGCGGGCTTGCGAACACCGGGGAGCTGTTTTTT
TRBV12-3/TRBV12-4	many	TRBJ1-2	NA	CASTPGPNGYTF	TGTGCCAGCACCCCGGGACCAAATGGCTACACCTTC
TRBV20-1	few	TRBJ2-7	TRBD1	CSARGTGEWNYEQYF	TGCAGTGCTAGGGGGACAGGCGAATGGAACTACGAGCAGTACTTC
TRBV5-1	NA	TRBJ2-5	NA	CASSLGPASETQYF	TGCGCCAGCAGCTTGGGCCCCGCGTCGGAGACCCAGTACTTC
TRBV7-2	NA	TRBJ2-7	NA	CASSLTLAITYEQYF	TGTGCCAGCAGCTTAACCCTAGCTATTACCTACGAGCAGTACTTC
TRBV12-3/TRBV12-4	many	TRBJ2-1	TRBD1	CASSRGTYNEQFF	TGTGCCAGCTCCAGGGGGACCTACAATGAGCAGTTCTTC
TRBV5-1	many	TRBJ2-2	NA	CASSLAHGGELFF	TGCGCCAGCAGCTTGGCCCACGGCGGGGAGCTGTTTTTT
TRBV6-5	few	TRBJ2-5	TRBD1	CASSWSGQGTLWAQYF	TGTGCCAGCAGTTGGTCGGGACAGGGGACACTTTGGGCCCAGTACTTC
TRBV10-3	NA	TRBJ2-1	TRBD1	CATLEGGRSYNEQFF	TGTGCCACCCTAGAAGGGGGCCGCTCCTACAATGAGCAGTTCTTC
TRBV27	many	TRBJ2-7	NA	CASSLWEQYF	TGTGCCAGCAGTTTATGGGAGCAGTACTTC
TRBV27	few	TRBJ1-6	TRBD1	CASSWDREGSSYNSPLHF	TGTGCCAGCAGTTGGGACAGGGAGGGAAGCTCCTATAATTCACCCCTCCACTTT
TRBV7-9	few	TRBJ2-1	TRBD1	CASSFSGTGGTEQFF	TGTGCCAGCAGCTTTTCCGGGACAGGGGGCACTGAGCAGTTCTTC
TRBV5-1	many	TRBJ2-7	NA	CASSVSGNSYEQYF	TGCGCCAGCAGCGTCTCAGGGAACTCCTACGAGCAGTACTTC
TRBV7-2	few	TRBJ2-1	TRBD2	CASRAGTSGSEQFF	TGTGCCAGCAGAGCCGGGACTAGCGGGAGTGAGCAGTTCTTC
TRBV9	NA	TRBJ2-2	NA	CASSVVGQSTGELFF	TGTGCCAGCAGCGTAGTTGGACAATCAACCGGGGAGCTGTTTTTT
TRBV6-1	few	TRBJ2-7	TRBD1	CASRRGQGSYEQYF	TGTGCCAGCAGGCGGGGACAGGGCTCCTACGAGCAGTACTTC
TRBV7-8	NA	TRBJ2-2	TRBD2	CASSLSRLAGTGELFF	TGTGCCAGCAGCTTGTCGCGCCTAGCGGGGACCGGGGAGCTGTTTTTT
TRBV29-1	many	TRBJ2-3	TRBD2	CSVDQTSGGRTDTQYF	TGCAGCGTTGATCAAACTAGCGGAGGACGCACAGATACGCAGTATTTT
TRBV5-5	NA	TRBJ1-1	NA	CASSLPYSSNTEAFF	TGTGCCAGCAGCTTGCCCTACAGCTCGAACACTGAAGCTTTCTTT
TRBV7-2	NA	TRBJ1-2	NA	CASSPMTGSGGYTF	TGTGCCAGCAGCCCAATGACGGGTTCTGGTGGCTACACCTTC
TRBV4-1	many	TRBJ2-1	NA	CASSHRGSSYNEQFF	TGCGCCAGCAGCCATCGGGGTTCGTCCTACAATGAGCAGTTCTTC
TRBV28	few	TRBJ2-5	TRBD2	CASRRTSGRQTQYF	TGTGCCAGCAGACGAACTAGCGGGAGACAGACCCAGTACTTC
TRBV10-3	NA	TRBJ2-7	NA	CAISAQISLYEQYF	TGTGCCATCAGTGCCCAGATTAGCCTGTACGAGCAGTACTTC
TRBV12-3/TRBV12-4	many	TRBJ2-3	TRBD1	CASNSRGRTGQNTQYF	TGTGCCAGCAACTCTAGGGGTAGGACAGGGCAAAATACGCAGTATTTT
TRBV20-1	NA	TRBJ2-5	NA	CSASRSGQETQYF	TGCAGTGCTAGCAGGAGCGGCCAAGAGACCCAGTACTTC
TRBV15	few	TRBJ2-7	TRBD2	CATSRDPKTSAYEQYF	TGTGCCACCAGCAGAGACCCAAAGACTAGCGCCTACGAGCAGTACTTC
TRBV20-1	few	TRBJ2-2	NA	CSALGGNGELFF	TGCAGTGCTCTAGGGGGGAACGGGGAGCTGTTTTTT
TRBV3-1	few	TRBJ2-3	NA	CASSQMFTQYF	TGTGCCAGCAGCCAAATGTTTACGCAGTATTTT
TRBV10-3	NA	TRBJ2-1	TRBD2	CAISEFVGRANEQFF	TGTGCCATCAGTGAGTTTGTCGGGAGGGCCAATGAGCAGTTCTTC
TRBV4-1	NA	TRBJ2-7	NA	CASSQVYGAYEQYF	TGCGCCAGCAGCCAAGTTTACGGGGCCTACGAGCAGTACTTC
TRBV6-2/TRBV6-3	few	TRBJ1-5	NA	CASSSRVNQPQHF	TGTGCCAGCAGTTCCCGTGTGAATCAGCCCCAGCATTTT
TRBV12-3/TRBV12-4	NA	TRBJ2-7	TRBD2	CASSPGGTSGRTSREQYF	TGTGCCAGCAGCCCCGGGGGGACTAGCGGGAGAACCTCTCGGGAGCAGTACTTC
TRBV4-3	NA	TRBJ2-3	NA	CASSQEWGVPHTDTQYF	TGCGCCAGCAGCCAAGAATGGGGGGTCCCACACACAGATACGCAGTATTTT
TRBV7-6	NA	TRBJ2-1	NA	CASSLEQSYNEQFF	TGTGCCAGCAGCTTAGAACAGTCCTACAATGAGCAGTTCTTC
TRBV27	NA	TRBJ2-1	TRBD1	CASRRTGLYNEQFF	TGTGCCAGCAGAAGGACAGGCCTATACAATGAGCAGTTCTTC
TRBV9	NA	TRBJ2-2	TRBD2	CASSANSGSNSGELFF	TGTGCCAGCAGCGCCAATAGCGGGAGTAACTCCGGGGAGCTGTTTTTT
TRBV20-1	NA	TRBJ2-5	NA	CSARVTGGDQETQYF	TGCAGTGCTAGAGTCACGGGCGGGGACCAAGAGACCCAGTACTTC
TRBV4-3	NA	TRBJ1-5	TRBD1	CASSQRTGNQPQHF	TGCGCCAGCAGCCAGAGGACAGGAAATCAGCCCCAGCATTTT
TRBV20-1	NA	TRBJ2-3	TRBD2	CSARRLAGPTDTQYF	TGCAGTGCTAGACGACTAGCGGGACCCACAGATACGCAGTATTTT
TRBV20-1	many	TRBJ2-3	NA	CSALADNSVTDTQYF	TGCAGTGCTTTAGCCGATAACTCAGTAACAGATACGCAGTATTTT